These T cell receptor beta chains were read from a single sample in a study of vaccination and CD4 T cells after COVID-19. Antigen specificity for these receptors is unknown. Via MiXCR, TCRdb re-called the PCR reads, giving one row per CDR3 protein. The table has 7,000 or so distinct CDR3 sequences, approximately 66% seen once. The sequenced material came from CD4+ T cells from blood, cultured in vitro. All receptors come from a human donor who had recovered from COVID-19. Both conserved end residues are part of each CDR3. Each record gives: V gene, J gene, CDR3 length, clone size, D gene, CDR3 DNA, CDR3 protein. D genes are given only for firm matches. A row's size may be missing; if present it is once, few, many or a size class.

TRBV20-1	TRBJ1-5	15	NA	TRBD1	TGCAGTGCTAGGCCCGGACAGGGTTGGAATCAGCCCCAGCATTTT	CSARPGQGWNQPQHF
TRBV6-1	TRBJ2-2	13	NA	NA	TGTGCCAGCAGACCGCGGACGGTCGGGGAGCTGTTTTTT	CASRPRTVGELFF
TRBV20-1	TRBJ2-1	13	NA	NA	TGCAGTGCCGGGCGGCGGGAATGGAATGAGCAGTTCTTC	CSAGRREWNEQFF
TRBV6-1	TRBJ2-3	15	NA	NA	TGTGCCAGCGCTCCCCTTAGGGCGGGCACAGATACGCAGTATTTT	CASAPLRAGTDTQYF
TRBV19	TRBJ2-7	14	NA	NA	TGTGCCAGTAGGCTAGACAAAAGCTCCTACGAGCAGTACTTC	CASRLDKSSYEQYF
TRBV19	TRBJ2-7	15	once	TRBD1	TGTGCCAGTAGCTTTGGGACAGGGCGGGACTACGAGCAGTACTTC	CASSFGTGRDYEQYF
TRBV20-1	TRBJ2-5	15	NA	TRBD2	TGCAGTGCTAGAGATCCAGCGGGATTCCAAGAGACCCAGTACTTC	CSARDPAGFQETQYF
TRBV18	TRBJ2-5	17	NA	NA	TGTGCCAGCTCACCACGGAAGGTGAGGGGGGGACAAGAGACCCAGTACTTC	CASSPRKVRGGQETQYF
TRBV7-2	TRBJ1-1	13	NA	NA	TGTGCCAGCAGCTTAGAAGTGAACACTGAAGCTTTCTTT	CASSLEVNTEAFF
TRBV28	TRBJ2-2	16	NA	NA	TGTGCCAGCAGTTTCCCCGGGATCTCGAACACCGGGGAGCTGTTTTTT	CASSFPGISNTGELFF
TRBV6-2/TRBV6-3	TRBJ1-2	12	NA	NA	TGTGCCAGCAGTCCCAATAACTATGGCTACACCTTC	CASSPNNYGYTF
TRBV28	TRBJ2-2	15	NA	NA	TGTGCCAGCACACCGGGACACACGAACACCGGGGAGCTGTTTTTT	CASTPGHTNTGELFF
TRBV15	TRBJ1-6	14	NA	TRBD1	TGTGCCACCAGCAGAGATGGACAGGTTTCACCCCTCCACTTT	CATSRDGQVSPLHF
TRBV4-3	TRBJ2-3	16	NA	NA	TGCGCCAGCAGCCAAGAATCGCTGGTAAGCACAGATACGCAGTATTTT	CASSQESLVSTDTQYF
TRBV27	TRBJ2-5	14	NA	NA	TGTGCCAGCAGTACCCGGCAGGCGCAAGAGACCCAGTACTTC	CASSTRQAQETQYF
TRBV7-9	TRBJ1-1	13	NA	NA	TGTGCCAGCAGCCGGGCGGGGGACACTGAAGCTTTCTTT	CASSRAGDTEAFF
TRBV7-2	TRBJ1-6	15	NA	NA	TGTGCCAGCAGCTTAGCGCTGTCTGACATTTCACCCCTCCACTTT	CASSLALSDISPLHF
TRBV20-1	TRBJ1-6	16	NA	NA	TGCAGTGCTAGAGACCAATTTGCCCCAGATAATTCACCCCTCCACTTT	CSARDQFAPDNSPLHF
TRBV2	TRBJ1-2	13	NA	NA	TGTGCCAGCAGTATTTACAGGTCAGATGGCTACACCTTC	CASSIYRSDGYTF
TRBV6-1	TRBJ1-2	14	few	NA	TGTGCCAGCAGTGAAGCATACAGGGTAGGAGGCTACACCTTC	CASSEAYRVGGYTF
TRBV20-1	TRBJ1-1	13	NA	NA	TGCAGTGCTAGAGGTGGGGGTTACACTGAAGCTTTCTTT	CSARGGGYTEAFF
TRBV20-1	TRBJ1-5	15	NA	NA	TGCAGTGCTAGAGACAGGGTTAAAGGCAATCAGCCCCAGCATTTT	CSARDRVKGNQPQHF
TRBV20-1	TRBJ2-7	13	NA	NA	TGCAGTGCTAGCGGATATCCCGCCTCCGAGCAGTACTTC	CSASGYPASEQYF
TRBV7-6	TRBJ2-7	14	once	NA	TGTGCCAGCAGCGGATATGACTCGTCCTACGAGCAGTACTTC	CASSGYDSSYEQYF
TRBV4-2	TRBJ2-3	15	NA	NA	TGTGCCAGCAGCCAAGATCTCGGGGGCGCAGATACGCAGTATTTT	CASSQDLGGADTQYF
TRBV20-1	TRBJ2-5	15	NA	NA	TGCAGTGCTAGAGATCTTCGTACAGGGTGGGAGACCCAGTACTTC	CSARDLRTGWETQYF
TRBV7-9	TRBJ2-7	16	NA	NA	TGTGCCAGCAGCTTAGATTTGGCGGGGACGAGCCGCGAGCAGTACTTC	CASSLDLAGTSREQYF
TRBV15	TRBJ2-3	14	NA	NA	TGTGCCACCAGCAGAGTGCCTCGACAAGATACGCAGTATTTT	CATSRVPRQDTQYF
TRBV24-1	TRBJ1-2	14	few	NA	TGTGCCACCAGTGACACCCACTATAACTATGGCTACACCTTC	CATSDTHYNYGYTF
TRBV7-9	TRBJ2-7	14	NA	NA	TGCGCCAGCAGCCAAAATGGGGCGGGTTACGAGCAGTACTTC	CASSQNGAGYEQYF
TRBV28	TRBJ1-5	15	NA	TRBD1	TGTGCCAGCAGTTTATCCGGGACAGCGAATCAGCCCCAGCATTTT	CASSLSGTANQPQHF
TRBV6-1	TRBJ2-5	12	NA	NA	TGTGCCGGTGGAGGTTTGTCAGAGACCCAGTACTTC	CAGGGLSETQYF
TRBV27	TRBJ1-5	13	NA	NA	TGTGCCAGCGGCAAGCGAGGAGATCAGCCCCAGCATTTT	CASGKRGDQPQHF
TRBV12-3/TRBV12-4	TRBJ2-3	11	NA	NA	TGTGCCAGCAGTATCACAGATACGCAGTATTTT	CASSITDTQYF
TRBV6-1	TRBJ2-3	14	NA	TRBD2	TGTGCCAGCATGGGGCGGGGGGGTGGAGATACGCAGTATTTT	CASMGRGGGDTQYF
TRBV19	TRBJ2-1	15	NA	TRBD2	TGTGCCAGTAGCAGACTAGCGGGGGATACTACTGAGCAGTTCTTC	CASSRLAGDTTEQFF
TRBV12-3/TRBV12-4	TRBJ1-2	12	NA	NA	TGTGCCAGCAGTTCCCTAACGTATGGCTACACCTTC	CASSSLTYGYTF
TRBV5-1	TRBJ2-7	14	NA	TRBD1	TGCGCCAGCAGCTTCCGGGACAGCTTCTACGAGCAGTACTTC	CASSFRDSFYEQYF
TRBV2	TRBJ2-5	14	few	TRBD1	TGTGCCAGCAGGGCACAGGGGTGGTCAGAGACCCAGTACTTC	CASRAQGWSETQYF
TRBV7-6	TRBJ2-3	11	NA	NA	TGTGCCAGCAGCTTAGGGGCTACGCAGTATTTT	CASSLGATQYF
TRBV20-1	TRBJ2-7	14	NA	TRBD2	TGCAGTGCTGGTCAAGTAGCGGGAGGCTACGAGCAGTACTTC	CSAGQVAGGYEQYF
TRBV6-2/TRBV6-3	TRBJ2-1	17	NA	NA	TGTGCCAGCAGCCCCGCCAGGGGAGTTCAGGGCTACAATGAGCAGTTCTTC	CASSPARGVQGYNEQFF
TRBV6-4	TRBJ2-1	15	NA	TRBD2	TGTGCCAGCAGTGAGAGCGGGGGGGCCAGCTATGAGCAGTTCTTC	CASSESGGASYEQFF
TRBV11-2	TRBJ2-7	14	once	NA	TGTGCCAGCAGCACCCCAGGGGCGACTTACGAGCAGTACTTC	CASSTPGATYEQYF
TRBV15	TRBJ1-2	17	NA	NA	TGTGCCACCAGCAGAGATTTGGGAAGGCGGTCTAACTATGGCTACACCTTC	CATSRDLGRRSNYGYTF
TRBV20-1	TRBJ1-2	14	NA	NA	TGCAGTGCTAGACCCAAGGTGGGGGTCACTGGCTACACCTTC	CSARPKVGVTGYTF
TRBV6-5	TRBJ1-3	14	NA	TRBD1	TGTGCCAGCAGTTTCGGGACAGCATTTGACACCATATATTTT	CASSFGTAFDTIYF
TRBV10-3	TRBJ2-1	12	NA	NA	TGTGCCATCAGCACCCTAGACGGGGCGCGGTTCTTC	CAISTLDGARFF
TRBV6-5	TRBJ2-1	14	NA	TRBD2	TGTGCCAGCAGCTACGCTAGCGGCAACAATGAGCAGTTCTTC	CASSYASGNNEQFF
TRBV20-1	TRBJ1-1	11	few	NA	TGCAGTGCTAGAGACTACCCTGAAGCTTTCTTT	CSARDYPEAFF